This record covers a single T cell receptor (beta chain). Only in-frame clones appear in the TCRdb table, and some are missing; sequencing was by immunoSEQ multiplex PCR. The repertoire has about 200,000 clones, about 85% of them found once; the top ten carry around 23%. These data originate in a study of blood T cell repertoires in COVID-19. About the research overall: Cohort 3 recovery required two negative PCRs, clearance, or symptom resolution.

V lost 6 bases to trimming and J lost 4 bases, with 18 bases between them. The CDR3 is 15 amino acids. Per the germline V gene, CDR1 is MDHEN and CDR2 is SYDVKM. The chain joins TRBV28 to TRBJ1-1, with a possible D match to TRBD1 (5 bases). The sequence was collected from a woman aged 40 to 50 in a cohort exposed to, infected with or recovered from COVID-19 (not recorded which). The sample comprised PBMCs or T cells enriched from blood (not recorded which). The DNA for the CDR3 is TGTGCCAGCAGCCGCTCCCCGGGAGGGGCCACTGAAGCTTTCTTT. Translation gives CASSRSPGGATEAFF.